A single sample gave rise to the 12 T cell receptor beta chains below, sequenced in a study of PD-1 blockade in classical Hodgkin lymphoma. The time point: cycle 4 day 1 (C4D1), after five to seven weeks of nivolumab. Every patient relapsed after autologous stem cell transplantation, and brentuximab vedotin exposure varied. Thawed PBMCs supplied CD8+ T cells via magnetic negative selection. Produced via immunoSEQ multiplex PCR; TCRdb's table is partial and in-frame only. Of approximately 21,000 clones in the sample, roughly 84% are singletons; the top ten hold around 7%. The sample here was CD8+ T cells from blood, taken before the fourth cycle of nivolumab. Every receptor here comes from a human donor with classical Hodgkin lymphoma.

This clone was found a few times. The CDR3 sequence is CASSDAGSHEQYF. As DNA, the CDR3 is TGTGCCAGCAGCGATGCGGGTTCCCACGAGCAGTACTTC. The chain joins TRBV9 to TRBJ2-7; TRBD2 might be the D (5 bases). The CDR3 consists of 13 residues. Trimming left V 3 bases short and J 5 bases short, with 12 bases between. Germline loops: CDR1 SGDLS, CDR2 YYNGEE.

Concerning this clone itself: Its ends do not fully match the called genes, so a read error is possible. The chain joins TRBV20-1 to TRBJ2-7; 8 bases align to TRBD1. CDR3 length: 9 residues. CDR1 is DFQATT and CDR2 is SNEGSKA in the germline V gene (reference sequence). The CDR3 protein is CSARPTGVF. The CDR3 region has the DNA TGCAGTGCTAGGCCGACAGGGGTCTTC.

The V gene is TRBV18, the J gene TRBJ1-1; D call uncertain. Per germline, CDR1 KGHSH and CDR2 LQKENI. The CDR3 totals 13 residues. Trimming stripped 2 bases from V and 11 bases from J, with 15 bases between. The CDR3 loop is CASSPVTAREAFF. In DNA, the CDR3 is TGTGCCAGCTCACCAGTCACGGCTAGGGAGGCTTTCTTT.

The chain has TRBV29-1 and TRBJ2-7, with a weak D call TRBD1 (6 bases). V lost 7 bases and J lost 3, with 10 bases in between. Germline V gene lookup returns CDR1 SQVTM and CDR2 ANQGSEA. This CDR3 comprises 11 residues. The CDR3 spells CSAEDSYEQYF. Here the CDR3 DNA reads TGCAGCGCTGAGGACAGCTACGAGCAGTACTTC.

The chain carries TRBV7-9 and TRBJ1-1; D perhaps matches TRBD1 (5 bases). Trimming removed 1 base from V and 4 bases from J, with 13 bases in between. The CDR3 length is 15 residues. CDR1 SEHNR and CDR2 FQNEAQ come from the germline V gene (reference sequence). In DNA form, the CDR3 reads TGTGCCAGCAGCTTAGTTAAATCGGGACCCACTGAAGCTTTCTTT. Encoded protein: CASSLVKSGPTEAFF.

This chain joins TRBV27 and TRBJ1-6; TRBD1 matches at 7 bases. Unmatched junction bases numbered 5, after V lost 7 bases and J lost 8 bases. This CDR3 contains 13 residues. Germline CDR1 and CDR2: MNHEY and SMNVEV (reference sequence). The CDR3 sequence: CASNRDSHSPLHF. The CDR3 DNA reads as TGTGCCAGCAACCGGGACAGCCATTCACCCCTCCACTTT.

V gene TRBV7-9 combines with J gene TRBJ2-7; TRBD2 matches at 7 bases. Germline CDR1 reads SEHNR; CDR2 reads FQNEAQ (reference sequence). The CDR3 runs 12 residues. Trimming took 4 bases from V and 7 from J; bases not matched to a gene: 4. In DNA form, the CDR3 reads TGTGCCAGCAGCTCCCTAGCGGCGGAGCAGTACTTC. Encoded protein: CASSSLAAEQYF.

J is TRBJ1-4 and V is TRBV19; D may be TRBD1 (6 bases). Trimming left V 7 bases short and J 0 bases short, with 15 bases between. The CDR3 covers 16 residues. Germline lookup yields CDR1 LNHDA and CDR2 SQIVND (reference sequence). CDR3 residues: CASKDSGHTTNEKLFF. The CDR3 DNA reads TGTGCCAGTAAGGACAGCGGCCACACAACTAATGAAAAACTGTTTTTT.

The genes are TRBV7-9 and TRBJ2-3, with 9 bases that match TRBD2. V dropped 6 bases and J dropped 2; count of bases not matched to a gene: 15. The CDR3 has 18 residues. Germline assignment: CDR1 SEHNR and CDR2 FQNEAQ (reference sequence). The CDR3 sequence is CASRSTEISGGPTDTQYF. CDR3 DNA sequence: TGTGCCAGCAGGAGTACTGAAATTAGCGGGGGCCCCACAGATACGCAGTATTTT.

This chain uses TRBV15 with TRBJ1-1; 7 bases align to TRBD1. Germline V gene lookup returns CDR1 LNHNV and CDR2 YYDKDF (reference sequence). This CDR3 region has 15 residues. J gave up 0 bases and V 0 bases, and 1 base lay outside the gene matches. In DNA form, the CDR3 reads TGTGCCACCAGCAGAGACAGGGGGGTGAACACTGAAGCTTTCTTT. It encodes CATSRDRGVNTEAFF.

The chain recombines TRBV4-3 with TRBJ1-5; TRBD1 matches at 11 bases. Per germline, CDR1 LGHNA and CDR2 YSLEER. The CDR3 extends over 19 amino acids. V gave up 1 base and J gave up 0 bases; unmatched junction bases: 8. CDR3 region: CASSQVGGTGGYSNQPQHF. For the CDR3, the DNA is TGCGCCAGCAGCCAAGTTGGCGGGACAGGGGGATATAGCAATCAGCCCCAGCATTTT.

The chain carries TRBV30 and TRBJ2-7, with D maybe TRBD1 (6 bases). Germline V CDR1 and CDR2: GTSNPN, SVGIG (reference sequence). V shed 3 bases and J shed 7 bases, with 10 bases lying between them. This CDR3 is built from 11 residues. This chain's CDR3 is CAWRPGVEQYF. The CDR3 nucleotides are TGTGCCTGGAGGCCAGGGGTAGAGCAGTACTTC.